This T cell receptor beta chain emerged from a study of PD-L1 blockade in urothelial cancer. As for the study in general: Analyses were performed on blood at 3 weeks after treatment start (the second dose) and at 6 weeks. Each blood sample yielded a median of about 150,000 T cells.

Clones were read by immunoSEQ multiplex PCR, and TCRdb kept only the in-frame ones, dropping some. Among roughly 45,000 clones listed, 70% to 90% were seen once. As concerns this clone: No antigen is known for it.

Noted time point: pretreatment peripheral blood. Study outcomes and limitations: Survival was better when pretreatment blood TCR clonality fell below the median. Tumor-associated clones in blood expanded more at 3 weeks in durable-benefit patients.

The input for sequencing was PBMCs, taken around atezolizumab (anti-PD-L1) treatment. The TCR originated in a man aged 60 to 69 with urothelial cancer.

CDR3 DNA sequence: TGTGCCTGGATCGGGACTAGCGGGAGGTTCTCCTACGAGCAGTACTTC. Translation gives CAWIGTSGRFSYEQYF. The chain combines TRBV30 with TRBJ2-7; 15 bases are a match to TRBD2. Per germline, CDR1 GTSNPN and CDR2 SVGIG (reference sequence). This CDR3 spans 16 amino acids. After removal of 4 bases from V and 0 bases from J, the junction contained 4 bases not matched to a gene.